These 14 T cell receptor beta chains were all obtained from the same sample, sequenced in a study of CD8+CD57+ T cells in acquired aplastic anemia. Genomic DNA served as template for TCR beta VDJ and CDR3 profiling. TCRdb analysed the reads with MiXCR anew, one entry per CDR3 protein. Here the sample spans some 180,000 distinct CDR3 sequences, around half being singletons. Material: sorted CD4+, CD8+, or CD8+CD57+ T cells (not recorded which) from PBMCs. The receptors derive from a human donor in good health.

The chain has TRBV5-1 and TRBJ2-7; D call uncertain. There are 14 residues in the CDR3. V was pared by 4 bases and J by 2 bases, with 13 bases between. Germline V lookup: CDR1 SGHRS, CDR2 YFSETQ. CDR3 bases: TGCGCCAGCAGCCATCCGGAAGGGCCCTACGAGCAGTACTTC. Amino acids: CASSHPEGPYEQYF.

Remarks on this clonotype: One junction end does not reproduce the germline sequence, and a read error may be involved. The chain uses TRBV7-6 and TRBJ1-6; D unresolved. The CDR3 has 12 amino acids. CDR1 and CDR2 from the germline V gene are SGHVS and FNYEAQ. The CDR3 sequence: CANSSFNSPLHF. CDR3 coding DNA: TGTGCCAACAGCTCCTTTAATTCACCCCTCCACTTT.

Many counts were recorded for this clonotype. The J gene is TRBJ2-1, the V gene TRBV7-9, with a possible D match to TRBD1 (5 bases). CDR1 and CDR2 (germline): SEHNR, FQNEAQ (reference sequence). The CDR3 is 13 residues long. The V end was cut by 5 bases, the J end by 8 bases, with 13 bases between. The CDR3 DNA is TGTGCCAGCAGCGCCCAGACAGCCGATGAGCAGTTCTTC. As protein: CASSAQTADEQFF.

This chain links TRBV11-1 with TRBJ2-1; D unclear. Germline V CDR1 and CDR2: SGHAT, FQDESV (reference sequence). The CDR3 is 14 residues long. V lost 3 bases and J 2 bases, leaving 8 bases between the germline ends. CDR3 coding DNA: TGTGCCAGCAGCTTCCCCGAGACCTACAATGAGCAGTTCTTC. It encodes CASSFPETYNEQFF.

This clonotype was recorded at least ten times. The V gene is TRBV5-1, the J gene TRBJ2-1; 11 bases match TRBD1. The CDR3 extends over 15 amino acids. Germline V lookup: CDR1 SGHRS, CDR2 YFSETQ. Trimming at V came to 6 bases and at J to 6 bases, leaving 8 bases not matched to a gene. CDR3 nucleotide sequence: TGCGCCAGCACCCCGGGACAGGGGGATGGCAATGAGCAGTTCTTC. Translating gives CASTPGQGDGNEQFF. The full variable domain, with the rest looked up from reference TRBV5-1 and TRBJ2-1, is KAGVTQTPRYLIKTRGQQVTLSCSPISGHRSVSWYQQTPGQGLQFLFEYFSETQRNKGNFPGRFSGRQFSNSRSEMNVSTLELGDSALYLCASTPGQGDGNEQFFGPGTRLTVL.

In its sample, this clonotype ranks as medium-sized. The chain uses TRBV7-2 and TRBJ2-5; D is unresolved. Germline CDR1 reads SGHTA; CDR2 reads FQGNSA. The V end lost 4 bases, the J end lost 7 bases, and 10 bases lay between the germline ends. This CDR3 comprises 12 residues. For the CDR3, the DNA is TGTGCCAGCAGCTCCACCCGCGGGACCCAGTACTTC. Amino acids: CASSSTRGTQYF.

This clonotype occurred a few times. The CDR3 coding sequence is TGTGCCACCAGCAGAGAGCTAGCGGGAAGTAATGAGCAGTTCTTC. This encodes CATSRELAGSNEQFF. The chain is built from TRBV15 and TRBJ2-1; 9 bases match TRBD2. This CDR3 region has 15 residues. CDR1 and CDR2 (germline): LNHNV, YYDKDF (reference sequence). The junction had 4 bases not matched to a gene; V was cut back by 0 bases and J by 7 bases.

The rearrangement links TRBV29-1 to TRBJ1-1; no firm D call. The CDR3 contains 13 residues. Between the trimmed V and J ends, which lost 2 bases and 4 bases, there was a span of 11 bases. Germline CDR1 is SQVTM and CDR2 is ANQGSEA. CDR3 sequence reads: CSVEYVTGTEAFF. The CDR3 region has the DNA TGCAGCGTTGAATACGTAACGGGCACTGAAGCTTTCTTT. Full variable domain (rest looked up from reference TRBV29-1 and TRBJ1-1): SAVISQKPSRDICQRGTSLTIQCQVDSQVTMMFWYRQQPGQSLTLIATANQGSEATYESGFVIDKFPISRPNLTFSTLTVSNMSPEDSSIYLCSVEYVTGTEAFFGQGTRLTVV.

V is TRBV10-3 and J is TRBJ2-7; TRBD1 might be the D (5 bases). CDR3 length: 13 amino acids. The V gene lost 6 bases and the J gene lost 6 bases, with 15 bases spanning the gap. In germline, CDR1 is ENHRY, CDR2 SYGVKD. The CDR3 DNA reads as TGTGCCATCAGGGACATACAGGTTGTCGAGCAGTACTTC. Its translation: CAIRDIQVVEQYF.

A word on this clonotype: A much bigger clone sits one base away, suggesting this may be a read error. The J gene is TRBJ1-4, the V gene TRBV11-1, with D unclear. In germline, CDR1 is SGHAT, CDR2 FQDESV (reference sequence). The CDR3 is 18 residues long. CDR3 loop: CARSLRSSPFATNEKLFF. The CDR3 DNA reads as TGTGCCAGGAGCTTACGTAGCAGCCCCTTTGCAACTAATGAAAAACTGTTTTTT.

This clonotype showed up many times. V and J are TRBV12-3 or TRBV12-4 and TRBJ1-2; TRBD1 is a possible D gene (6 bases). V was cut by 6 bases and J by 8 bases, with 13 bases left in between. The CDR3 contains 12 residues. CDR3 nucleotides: TGTGCCAGCAGCCCTGGGGGCGACGGCTACACCTTC. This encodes CASSPGGDGYTF.

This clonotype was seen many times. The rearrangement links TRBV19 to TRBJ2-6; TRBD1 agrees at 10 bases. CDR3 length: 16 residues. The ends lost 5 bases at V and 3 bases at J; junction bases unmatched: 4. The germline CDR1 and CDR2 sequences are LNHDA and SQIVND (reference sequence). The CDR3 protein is CASSDRGRSGANVLTF. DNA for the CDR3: TGTGCCAGTAGTGACAGGGGGCGCAGTGGGGCCAACGTCCTGACTTTC.

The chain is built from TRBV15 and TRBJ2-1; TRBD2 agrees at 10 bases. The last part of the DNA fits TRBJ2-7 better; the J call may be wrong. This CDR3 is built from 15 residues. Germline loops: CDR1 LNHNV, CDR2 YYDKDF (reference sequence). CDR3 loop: CATSTRTSGDNEQYF. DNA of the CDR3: TGTGCCACCAGCACGCGGACTAGCGGAGACAATGAGCAGTACTTC.

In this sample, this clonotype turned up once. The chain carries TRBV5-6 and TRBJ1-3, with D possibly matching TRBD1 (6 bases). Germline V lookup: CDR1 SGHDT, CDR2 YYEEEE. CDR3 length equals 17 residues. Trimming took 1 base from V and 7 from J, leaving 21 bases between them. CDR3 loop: CASSLSVSQGLLNTIYF. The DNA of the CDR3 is TGTGCCAGCAGCTTGTCGGTCTCCCAGGGGCTCTTGAACACCATATATTTT.